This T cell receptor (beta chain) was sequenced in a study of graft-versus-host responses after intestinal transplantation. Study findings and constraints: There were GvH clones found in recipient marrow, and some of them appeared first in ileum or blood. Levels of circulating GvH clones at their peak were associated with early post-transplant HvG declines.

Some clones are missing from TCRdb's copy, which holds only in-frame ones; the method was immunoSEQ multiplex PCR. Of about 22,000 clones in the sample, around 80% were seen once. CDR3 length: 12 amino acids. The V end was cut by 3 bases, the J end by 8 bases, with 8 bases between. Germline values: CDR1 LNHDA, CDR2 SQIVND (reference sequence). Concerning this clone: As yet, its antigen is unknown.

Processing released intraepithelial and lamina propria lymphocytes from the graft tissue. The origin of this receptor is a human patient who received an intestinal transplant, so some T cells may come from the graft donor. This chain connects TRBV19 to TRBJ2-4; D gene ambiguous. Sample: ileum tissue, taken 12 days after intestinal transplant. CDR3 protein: CASSISRDIQYF. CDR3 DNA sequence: TGTGCCAGTAGTATTAGTCGTGACATTCAGTACTTC.